The clone carrying this TCR beta chain was observed at least ten times. Its antigen is not identified. This sample stems from a study of T cells in Graves' hyperthyroidism and ophthalmopathy. The wider study: Pretreatment peripheral blood was obtained at initial diagnosis.

The investigators amplified TCR beta CDR3 regions from RNA transcripts. The TCR CDR3 first-round RT-PCR relied on the HTBI primer set. Using its own MiXCR run on the multiplex PCR reads, TCRdb lists one record per CDR3 protein. The sample yields roughly 290,000 distinct CDR3 sequences, more than 10% seen once. The CDR3 contains 15 residues. Germline V CDR1 and CDR2: MNHEY, SMNVEV (reference sequence). V was cut by 2 bases and J by 1 base, with 11 bases left in between. Study-wide results and limits: Blood also carried most thyroid clonotypes expanded above 0.001.

The V call is TRBV27, the J call TRBJ2-5; D uncertain. The origin of this receptor is a woman in her 30s with Graves' hyperthyroidism that later progressed to Graves' ophthalmopathy. Input material: blood. This CDR3 is CASSLLGGVQETQYF. The CDR3 coding sequence is TGTGCCAGCAGTTTACTAGGCGGAGTCCAAGAGACCCAGTACTTC.